These 25 T cell receptor beta chains share one sample of origin, sequenced in a study of T cell responses to AZD1222 COVID-19 vaccine. Only in-frame clones appear in the TCRdb table, and some are missing; sequencing was by immunoSEQ multiplex PCR. Of more than 100,000 clones listed, 88% are singletons. Specimen: peripheral blood, collected on day 0 of AZD1222 vaccination. These receptors came from an adult in good health.

The V and J genes are TRBV6-5 and TRBJ2-7; possibly TRBD2 for D (6 bases). V lost 7 bases and J lost 3, with 16 bases in between. The CDR3 contains 14 residues. Germline loops: CDR1 MNHEY, CDR2 SVGAGI. Here the CDR3 reads CASMLGAGGYEQYF. In nucleotides, the CDR3 is TGTGCCAGCATGCTCGGAGCGGGCGGCTACGAGCAGTACTTC.

The J gene is TRBJ2-5, the V gene TRBV2; 7 nucleotides match TRBD1. The J segment lost 5 bases and the V segment lost 8 bases, leaving 14 bases of the junction unmatched. The CDR3 loop spans 15 amino acids. CDR1 SNHLY and CDR2 FYNNEI come from the germline V gene. CDR3 nucleotide sequence: TGTGCCAGCCTTCGGGACAGCACGAGGGGGGAGACCCAGTACTTC. Translation gives CASLRDSTRGETQYF.

The rearrangement uses TRBV12-5 and TRBJ1-3; D gene ambiguous. Germline CDR1 and CDR2: LGHNT and FRNRAP. The CDR3 spans 15 residues. Trimming stripped 0 bases from V and 1 base from J, with 7 bases between. The DNA of the CDR3 is TGTGCTAGTGGTTTGGTAATCGGATCTGGAAACACCATATATTTT. This codes for CASGLVIGSGNTIYF. Drawing the rest from reference TRBV12-5 and TRBJ1-3, the complete variable domain is DARVTQTPRHKVTEMGQEVTMRCQPILGHNTVFWYRQTMMQGLELLAYFRNRAPLDDSGMPKDRFSAEMPDATLATLKIQPSEPRDSAVYFCASGLVIGSGNTIYFGEGSWLTVV.

This sequence joins TRBV3-1 (or the pseudogene TRBV3-2) and TRBJ2-2; D is possibly TRBD2 (6 bases). V was trimmed by 4 bases and J by 4 bases, leaving 22 bases between them. The CDR3 covers 18 residues. Germline V CDR1 and CDR2: LGHDT, YNNKEL (reference sequence). CDR3 nucleotides: TGTGCCAGCAGCCGAAGACTAGTCACGGGAGAATCCACCGGGGAGCTGTTTTTT. The encoded protein is CASSRRLVTGESTGELFF.

This rearrangement joins TRBV4-3 to TRBJ2-2; D gene ambiguous. In germline, CDR1 is LGHNA, CDR2 YSLEER. This CDR3 is 15 amino acids long. The V gene lost 2 bases and the J gene lost 1 base, with 8 bases spanning the gap. Here the CDR3 DNA reads TGCGCCAGCAGCCAATTCCAGCTGAACACCGGGGAGCTGTTTTTT. Translated: CASSQFQLNTGELFF.

The CDR3 DNA is TGTGCCAGCAGACACCAGGGGGCGGGAAATTCACCCCTCCACTTT. As protein: CASRHQGAGNSPLHF. The chain uses TRBV6-5 and TRBJ1-6, with 8 bases matching TRBD1. The V gene end was trimmed by 6 bases and the J gene end by 7 bases; junction bases not matched to a gene: 8. The CDR3 runs 15 residues. Germline V gene sequence: CDR1 MNHEY, CDR2 SVGAGI.

The rearrangement joins TRBV20-1 to TRBJ1-4; TRBD1 might be the D (5 bases). CDR1 and CDR2 (germline): DFQATT, SNEGSKA (reference sequence). This CDR3 region has 16 residues. V was cut by 3 bases and J by 3 bases, with 17 bases left in between. CDR3 nucleotide sequence: TGCAGTGCTAGTAGGGGCAGGGCATCGGCTAATGAAAAACTGTTTTTT. Amino acid sequence: CSASRGRASANEKLFF.

This rearrangement joins TRBV7-9 to TRBJ1-2; 7 nucleotides line up with TRBD1. V dropped 4 bases and J dropped 2; count of bases not matched to a gene: 7. The CDR3 has 15 residues. Germline CDR1 SEHNR, CDR2 FQNEAQ (reference sequence). CDR3: CASSSRQGHNYGYTF. The CDR3 DNA follows: TGTGCCAGCAGCTCCCGACAGGGACACAACTATGGCTACACCTTC.

V usage is TRBV10-1 and J usage is TRBJ2-5; no clear D. The CDR3 has 13 amino acids. The germline V gene has CDR1 WNHNN and CDR2 SYGVQD (reference sequence). V lost 3 bases to trimming and J lost 7 bases, with 12 bases between them. The CDR3 nucleotides are TGCGCCAGCAGTGATCCGACGGTCACGACCCAGTACTTC. Translated: CASSDPTVTTQYF.

This clone was picked up one time. The rearrangement uses TRBV3-1 (or the pseudogene TRBV3-2) and TRBJ2-7; 9 bases map to TRBD2. This CDR3 is built from 13 residues. The junction had 8 bases not matched to a gene; V was cut back by 7 bases and J by 7 bases. Germline V gene lookup returns CDR1 LGHDT and CDR2 YNNKEL (reference sequence). CDR3 bases: TGTGCCAGCATGGGTAGCGGGAGAGGAGAGCAGTACTTC. Protein: CASMGSGRGEQYF.

The V and J genes are TRBV3-1 (or the pseudogene TRBV3-2) and TRBJ2-1; no reliable D call. V gave up 2 bases and J gave up 7 bases, with 12 bases separating them. The CDR3 totals 14 residues. Germline V lookup: CDR1 LGHDT, CDR2 YNNKEL (reference sequence). The CDR3 protein is CASSQRVALNEQFF. The CDR3 DNA reads as TGTGCCAGCAGCCAAAGAGTAGCTCTGAATGAGCAGTTCTTC.

This clone was detected only a few times. The chain carries TRBV7-8 and TRBJ2-5; 7 bases match TRBD2. CDR1 and CDR2 from the germline V gene are SGHVS and FQNEAQ. CDR3 length: 14 amino acids. Trimming cost V 8 bases and J 7 bases; bases outside gene matches: 13. The DNA for the CDR3 is TGTGCCAGCTGGTCCTGGGAGGGACGAGGGACCCAGTACTTC. It yields the protein CASWSWEGRGTQYF.

This clone was seen once. J is TRBJ2-3 and V is TRBV5-1; perhaps D is TRBD1 or TRBD2 (5 bases each). This CDR3 spans 15 amino acids. Germline V lookup: CDR1 SGHRS, CDR2 YFSETQ. Deletions cut 0 bases from V and 6 bases from J, with 14 bases between. The CDR3 bases are TGCGCCAGCAGCTTGGACGGGACCCGCCGGGATACGCAGTATTTT. Translation gives CASSLDGTRRDTQYF.

This clone was detected a few times. The CDR3 DNA follows: TGCGCCAGCAGCCAAGATCTCCAGGGGGAGACCTACGAGCAGTACTTC. Translation: CASSQDLQGETYEQYF. The J gene is TRBJ2-7, the V gene TRBV4-3, with TRBD1 identical over 7 bases. Germline V gene data show CDR1 as LGHNA and CDR2 as YSLEER. The CDR3 runs to 16 residues. With V trimmed by 0 bases and J by 2 bases, 7 bases remained unmatched.

This clone was recorded once. The CDR3 sequence is CASSSLSTSGFSYEQYF. The CDR3, as DNA: TGTGCCAGCAGTTCCCTTTCGACTAGCGGGTTCTCCTACGAGCAGTACTTC. V gene TRBV6-2 or TRBV6-3 combines with J gene TRBJ2-7; TRBD2 aligns across 10 bases. Germline CDR1 MNHEY, CDR2 SVGEGT. CDR3 size: 17 residues. Trimming took 4 bases from V and 0 from J; bases not matched to a gene: 9.

The V call is TRBV19, the J call TRBJ1-2; D is possibly TRBD1 (5 bases). V was cut by 3 bases and J by 1 base, with 9 bases left in between. The germline V gene encodes CDR1 LNHDA and CDR2 SQIVND (reference sequence). The CDR3 length is 14 residues. CDR3: CASSIQGDNYGYTF. CDR3 DNA sequence: TGTGCCAGTAGTATCCAGGGCGATAACTATGGCTACACCTTC.

The J gene is TRBJ2-2, the V gene TRBV5-6; no definite D call. V gave up 1 base and J gave up 4 bases, with 5 bases separating them. CDR3 size: 13 residues. From germline, CDR1 is SGHDT and CDR2 YYEEEE. CDR3 residues: CASSLQATGELFF. The DNA of the CDR3 is TGTGCCAGCAGCTTGCAGGCCACCGGGGAGCTGTTTTTT.

The chain has TRBV3-1 (or the pseudogene TRBV3-2) and TRBJ1-5, with D perhaps TRBD1 (5 bases). V shed 0 bases and J shed 9 bases, with 12 bases lying between them. Germline values: CDR1 LGHDT, CDR2 YNNKEL (reference sequence). This CDR3 contains 14 residues. The CDR3 is CASSQDPGPRPQHF. The CDR3 nucleotides read TGTGCCAGCAGCCAAGATCCAGGGCCGCGGCCCCAGCATTTT.

This rearrangement joins TRBV4-3 to TRBJ1-2; the match to TRBD1 covers 10 bases. The germline CDR1 and CDR2 sequences are LGHNA and YSLEER. Germline trimming cut 4 bases from V and 5 bases from J; bases unmatched to any gene: 7. This CDR3 is built from 15 residues. CDR3 DNA: TGCGCCAGCAGCCCGGGGACAGGGGCGAGGTATGGCTACACCTTC. The encoded protein is CASSPGTGARYGYTF.

The CDR3: CASRVGYEQYF. In nucleotides, the CDR3 is TGTGCCAGCAGGGTGGGGTACGAGCAGTACTTC. V and J are TRBV7-2 and TRBJ2-7; D gene ambiguous. Germline values: CDR1 SGHTA, CDR2 FQGNSA. This CDR3 is 11 amino acids long. Trimming took off 6 bases at V and 4 bases at J, with 7 bases between the two ends.

The gene calls are TRBV12-3 or TRBV12-4 and TRBJ2-2; no clear D. V was trimmed by 6 bases and J by 4 bases, leaving 9 bases between them. The length of the CDR3 is 13 residues. This chain's CDR3 is CASSPDLTGELFF. In nucleotides, the CDR3 is TGTGCCAGCAGCCCGGACCTCACCGGGGAGCTGTTTTTT.

This clone was detected a few times. V and J are TRBV10-3 and TRBJ2-5; D is unclear. Between the trimmed V and J ends, which lost 3 bases and 4 bases, there was a span of 9 bases. CDR1 is ENHRY and CDR2 is SYGVKD in the germline V gene. The CDR3 has 13 residues. The CDR3 sequence is CAISERPGETQYF. The CDR3 region has the DNA TGTGCCATCAGTGAACGGCCGGGAGAGACCCAGTACTTC.

The CDR3 spells CASSSPSGSTDTQYF. CDR3 bases: TGTGCCAGCAGTTCCCCTAGCGGTAGCACAGATACGCAGTATTTT. The rearrangement uses TRBV6-5 and TRBJ2-3; 7 bases are shared with TRBD2. The CDR3 has 15 amino acids. Germline CDR1 MNHEY, CDR2 SVGAGI. The J segment lost 0 bases and the V segment lost 4 bases, leaving 4 bases of the junction unmatched.

In this sample, this clone turned up once. The genes are TRBV10-3 and TRBJ1-2; maybe TRBD1 (6 bases). V was clipped by 0 bases and J by 6 bases, with 11 bases between them. The CDR3 has 14 residues. The germline V gene encodes CDR1 ENHRY and CDR2 SYGVKD. The CDR3 sequence: CAISESKQGHGYTF. The CDR3 bases are TGTGCCATCAGTGAGTCGAAACAGGGTCATGGCTACACCTTC.

The chain has TRBV5-1 and TRBJ2-7; a possible D gene is TRBD2 (5 bases). The CDR3 covers 12 residues. Germline V gene lookup returns CDR1 SGHRS and CDR2 YFSETQ. V was clipped by 7 bases and J by 3 bases, with 11 bases between them. CDR3: CASQAGVYEQYF. For the CDR3, the DNA is TGCGCCAGCCAGGCCGGGGTCTACGAGCAGTACTTC.